What follows are 10 T cell receptor beta chains derived from one specimen sequenced in a study of molecular identifiers for immune sequencing clone quantification. TCRdb re-analysed the PCR reads in MiXCR, keeping a single row per CDR3 protein. The sample has 9,700 or so distinct CDR3 sequences, just under 20% seen once. Material for sequencing was naive CD8+ T cells from blood, with Jurkat cell RNA spiked in. Subset specified: FACS-sorted CD8+CD4-CCR7+CD45RA+ naive T cells. These TCRs come from a human donor in good health. Some libraries in this study had Jurkat cell RNA spiked in.

This clonotype was detected ten times or more. The chain is built from TRBV28 and TRBJ2-3, with 9 positions matching TRBD1. Germline-derived CDR1 and CDR2 are MDHEN and SYDVKM. The CDR3 sequence is 15 residues long. With V trimmed by 7 bases and J by 4 bases, 9 bases remained unmatched. The CDR3, as DNA: TGTGCCAGCACCTTCAGACAGGGGGGTTCAGATACGCAGTATTTT. The encoded protein is CASTFRQGGSDTQYF.

V gene TRBV10-3 combines with J gene TRBJ2-7; 8 nucleotides match TRBD1. This CDR3 spans 15 amino acids. After removal of 6 bases from V and 2 bases from J, the junction contained 9 bases not matched to a gene. Germline-derived CDR1 and CDR2 are ENHRY and SYGVKD. In DNA, the CDR3 is TGTGCCATCAGCGGAGAGGGACAGGCGACCTACGAGCAGTACTTC. Encoded protein: CAISGEGQATYEQYF.

Comment on this clonotype: A read error may explain this, as a much larger clone is one base away. Because the CDR3 is missing its conserved closing phenylalanine or tryptophan, this is likely a read error. The V and J genes are TRBV19 and TRBJ2-5, with TRBD2 identical over 8 bases. This CDR3 is built from 15 residues. The germline V gene has CDR1 LNHDA and CDR2 SQIVND (reference sequence). V shed 8 bases, J shed 1 base, and the junction held 9 bases outside the gene matches. In DNA form, the CDR3 reads TGTGCCAGTGGGCGGGCGGGGGGAATCCAAGAGACCCAGTACCTC. It codes for CASGRAGGIQETQYL.

This clonotype appeared many times. The rearrangement uses TRBV11-2 and TRBJ2-5, with D unclear. The CDR3 is 12 amino acids. Germline CDR1 is SGHAT and CDR2 is FQNNGV. The V gene lost 4 bases and the J gene lost 3 bases, with 6 bases spanning the gap. CDR3 nucleotides: TGTGCCAGCAGCTGGACGGAAGAGACCCAGTACTTC. Translated, it gives CASSWTEETQYF.

This clonotype rates as medium-sized (0.01 to 0.1%). V gene TRBV7-3 combines with J gene TRBJ2-3, with 12 bases fitting TRBD2. The V gene end was trimmed by 4 bases and the J gene end by 3 bases; junction bases not matched to a gene: 8. Germline V gene data show CDR1 as SGHTA and CDR2 as FQGTGA. The CDR3 runs to 17 residues. DNA for the CDR3: TGTGCCAGCAGCTCCGGACTAGCGGGATACTTAACAGATACGCAGTATTTT. This gives the protein CASSSGLAGYLTDTQYF. Complete variable domain (other parts from reference TRBV7-3 and TRBJ2-3): GAGVSQTPSNKVTEKGKYVELRCDPISGHTALYWYRQSLGQGPEFLIYFQGTGAADDSGLPNDRFFAVRPEGSVSTLKIQRTERGDSAVYLCASSSGLAGYLTDTQYFGPGTRLTVL.

This clonotype was detected ten times or more. A much larger clone lies a single base off, so this may be a read error. This chain uses TRBV6-2 or TRBV6-3 with TRBJ2-3; D gene unclear. CDR1 is MNHEY, CDR2 SVGEGT, per germline. This CDR3 is built from 13 residues. The CDR3 loop reads CASSYSAADAQYF. CDR3 DNA: TGTGCCAGCAGTTACTCCGCGGCAGATGCGCAGTATTTT.

This clonotype is judged medium-sized (0.01 to 0.1%). This rearrangement joins TRBV5-6 to TRBJ2-5, with 11 bases lining up with TRBD2. Looked up from germline, CDR1 is SGHDT and CDR2 is YYEEEE. With V trimmed by 0 bases and J by 3 bases, 1 base remained unmatched. This CDR3 comprises 15 residues. The CDR3 here is CASSLVTSGEETQYF. The DNA of the CDR3 is TGTGCCAGCAGCTTGGTGACTAGCGGGGAAGAGACCCAGTACTTC.

This clonotype was seen ten or more times. The V and J genes are TRBV7-9 and TRBJ2-5; 8 nucleotides match TRBD1. In germline, CDR1 is SEHNR, CDR2 FQNEAQ (reference sequence). The CDR3 runs to 14 residues. Trimming cost V 6 bases and J 4 bases; bases outside gene matches: 7. CDR3 DNA sequence: TGTGCCAGCAGTTCCGGGACAGGAAGAGAGACCCAGTACTTC. Translating gives CASSSGTGRETQYF.

This clonotype has ten or more counts. The V and J genes are TRBV6-5 and TRBJ2-3; D remains unclear. The V and J ends lost 1 base and 0 bases respectively, with 29 bases between them. The germline CDR1 and CDR2 sequences are MNHEY and SVGAGI. CDR3 size: 22 residues. CDR3 sequence reads: CASSYFPLAGSVGTTSTDTQYF. In DNA form, the CDR3 reads TGTGCCAGCAGTTACTTCCCGTTGGCCGGGTCCGTCGGAACCACTAGCACAGATACGCAGTATTTT.

The sample holds many counts of this clonotype. This chain links TRBV2 with TRBJ1-5; TRBD1 matches at 8 bases. From germline, CDR1 is SNHLY and CDR2 FYNNEI. J was trimmed by 4 bases and V by 4 bases; bases with no gene match: 12. This CDR3 spans 17 amino acids. CDR3 amino acids: CASSGSRTGLPNQPQHF. DNA for the CDR3: TGTGCCAGCAGTGGATCGAGGACAGGGCTGCCGAATCAGCCCCAGCATTTT.